This T cell receptor (beta chain) emerged from a study of T-cell memory formation after mild COVID-19. This clonotype was seen a handful of times. No antigen is known for it. Germline assignment: CDR1 DFQATT and CDR2 SNEGSKA (reference sequence). This CDR3 comprises 16 residues. With 6 bases removed from V and 0 bases from J, the gap between germline ends came to 19 bases. Study-level findings and limits: What remained unconfirmed was the SARS-CoV-2 specificity of second-wave clones peaking on day 37.

After 5'RACE with constant-segment primers, TCR alpha and TCR beta cDNA libraries carrying sample barcodes and UMIs were obtained. TCRdb used MiXCR to reprocess the 5' RACE reads, holding one entry per CDR3 protein. The table includes 200,000 to 300,000 distinct CDR3 sequences, 15% to 17% detected once. Sequencing used PBMCs or a T cell subset sorted from them (not recorded which). The sequence derives from an adult woman who had mild COVID-19 (a few samples of this study predate the infection). Cell type and time point are not known. This chain joins TRBV20-1 and TRBJ2-3; D may correspond to TRBD1 or TRBD2 (6 bases each). In DNA, the CDR3 is TGCAGTGCCACCCCGATGGGGGGCCCAAGCACAGATACGCAGTATTTT. Translating gives CSATPMGGPSTDTQYF.